Sequencing of this T cell receptor beta chain was carried out in a study of radiotherapy plus CTLA-4 blockade in lung cancer. On the study more broadly: An objective response was seen in 18% of patients, and disease control in 25% to 40%.

Here immunoSEQ multiplex PCR was the method, and the copy in TCRdb shows in-frame clones only, minus some. The sample consists of tens of thousands of clones, 85% to 90% of them appearing once. Germline assignment: CDR1 SGHVS and CDR2 FQNEAQ. The CDR3 has 17 amino acids. With V trimmed by 6 bases and J by 2 bases, 11 bases remained unmatched. Here the sequenced sample was peripheral blood, taken from a patient treated with radiotherapy plus ipilimumab. The sequence was collected from a human donor with non-small cell lung cancer who had stable disease on radiotherapy plus ipilimumab. The genes are TRBV7-8 and TRBJ1-3; TRBD1 aligns across 9 bases. The chain's CDR3 is CASRDRGTFAAGNTIYF. CDR3 in DNA: TGTGCCAGCAGAGACAGGGGGACTTTCGCGGCTGGAAACACCATATATTTT.